These 31 T cell receptor beta chains were sequenced from one sample in a study of control samples from healthy donors and cancer patients. Here immunoSEQ multiplex PCR was the method, and the copy in TCRdb shows in-frame clones only, minus some. The sample records over 70,000 clones, roughly 89% being singletons. Material: blood. The receptors come from a woman aged 55 to 70 in good health.

J is TRBJ2-2 and V is TRBV11-1, with D possibly TRBD2 on 6 matching bases. The CDR3 spans 14 residues. Germline V lookup: CDR1 SGHAT, CDR2 FQDESV (reference sequence). Trimming left V 2 bases short and J 7 bases short, with 11 bases between. This CDR3 reads CASSLSWGDGELFF. The CDR3 DNA reads TGTGCCAGCAGCTTAAGTTGGGGGGACGGGGAGCTGTTTTTT.

The chain has TRBV28 and TRBJ1-5; perhaps TRBD1 as D (6 bases). Trimming cost V 1 base and J 5 bases, with 18 bases left between them. Germline-derived CDR1 and CDR2 are MDHEN and SYDVKM. The CDR3 spans 17 residues. In DNA, the CDR3 is TGTGCCAGCAGTTTATATCAAGGAGGGGGGATATATCAGCCCCAGCATTTT. As protein: CASSLYQGGGIYQPQHF.

This clone was seen more than once but under ten times. V usage is TRBV11-2 and J usage is TRBJ1-2, with no clear D. Trimming removed 6 bases at V and 14 bases at J, with 10 bases between. CDR1 is SGHAT and CDR2 is FQNNGV in the germline V gene. The CDR3 runs to 9 residues. The CDR3 bases are TGTGCCAGCAGTTTCCCGGTAACCTTC. It translates to CASSFPVTF.

This chain connects TRBV24-1 to TRBJ2-1, with D uncertain. Germline CDR1 is KGHDR and CDR2 is SFDVKD. Trimming stripped 3 bases from V and 2 bases from J, with 10 bases between. There are 15 residues in the CDR3. CDR3 loop: CATSDARLAYNEQFF. The CDR3 DNA is TGTGCCACCAGTGATGCTAGACTCGCCTACAATGAGCAGTTCTTC.

CDR3 residues: CASSIDGIATNEKLFF. CDR3 coding DNA: TGTGCCAGTAGTATAGATGGGATTGCAACTAATGAAAAACTGTTTTTT. The chain links TRBV19 to TRBJ1-4; D uncertain. V lost 0 bases and J 0 bases, leaving 8 bases between the germline ends. This CDR3 region has 16 residues. From germline, CDR1 is LNHDA and CDR2 SQIVND (reference sequence).

The rearrangement joins TRBV5-1 to TRBJ2-7, with D perhaps TRBD2 (6 bases). V was pared by 2 bases and J by 2 bases, with 11 bases between. The CDR3 length is 14 residues. Per the germline V gene, CDR1 is SGHRS and CDR2 is YFSETQ. As DNA, the CDR3 is TGCGCCAGCAGCTTTAGCGGAGGCACCTACGAGCAGTACTTC. This encodes CASSFSGGTYEQYF.

The chain employs TRBV9 and TRBJ1-4, with D unresolved. Germline CDR1 is SGDLS and CDR2 is YYNGEE. There are 14 residues in the CDR3. V lost 3 bases and J lost 4, with 10 bases in between. The CDR3 DNA reads as TGTGCCAGCAGCGCGGACGGGTATAATGAAAAACTGTTTTTT. It codes for CASSADGYNEKLFF.

J is TRBJ2-7 and V is TRBV18; D might be TRBD1 (5 bases). The V and J ends lost 2 bases and 2 bases respectively, with 13 bases between them. This CDR3 contains 15 residues. Germline assignment: CDR1 KGHSH and CDR2 LQKENI. Here the CDR3 reads CASSPGQGITYEQYF. The CDR3 DNA reads TGTGCCAGCTCACCAGGGCAGGGAATCACCTACGAGCAGTACTTC.

This clone was detected only once. The chain is built from TRBV6-5 and TRBJ2-1, with 10 bases lining up with TRBD2. The germline V gene encodes CDR1 MNHEY and CDR2 SVGAGI. V trimming: 5 bases; J trimming: 9 bases; junction bases outside the gene matches: 10. This CDR3 is 15 amino acids long. The DNA of the CDR3 is TGTGCCAGCAGTAGCGGGGGGGCTGGTTCGGTTGAGCAGTTCTTC. Protein sequence: CASSSGGAGSVEQFF.

The genes are TRBV11-1 and TRBJ2-1; TRBD2 matches at 7 bases. The CDR3 is made up of 14 amino acids. Germline lookup yields CDR1 SGHAT and CDR2 FQDESV (reference sequence). J gave up 1 base and V 4 bases, and 1 base lay outside the gene matches. CDR3 in amino acids: CASSSGGSYNEQFF. CDR3 in DNA: TGTGCCAGCAGCTCCGGGGGGTCCTACAATGAGCAGTTCTTC.

This clone has only one observation. This chain links TRBV27 with TRBJ2-1, with TRBD1 as a possible D gene (5 bases). This CDR3 is built from 17 residues. The V gene lost 3 bases and the J gene lost 3 bases, with 18 bases spanning the gap. In germline, CDR1 is MNHEY, CDR2 SMNVEV (reference sequence). CDR3 in DNA: TGTGCCAGCAGTTTTTCATTTGAGGACACCCACTACAATGAGCAGTTCTTC. Translation gives CASSFSFEDTHYNEQFF.

V gene TRBV4-2 combines with J gene TRBJ2-2; D may match TRBD1 or TRBD2 (5 bases each). CDR3 length: 18 residues. Germline V lookup: CDR1 LGHNA, CDR2 YNFKEQ. The V and J ends lost 1 base and 7 bases respectively, with 22 bases between them. The CDR3 bases are TGTGCCAGCAGCCAAGTGGTCCCGGGACGCGGGTATGGCGGGGAGCTGTTTTTT. It specifies CASSQVVPGRGYGGELFF.

V gene TRBV6-2 or TRBV6-3 combines with J gene TRBJ2-5; no clear D gene. V lost 6 bases and J lost 4, with 18 bases in between. The CDR3 runs to 15 residues. The germline V gene encodes CDR1 MNHEY and CDR2 SVGEGT. The CDR3 nucleotides read TGTGCCAGCAGCGCGGACCCAACTCGACGAGAGACCCAGTACTTC. Protein: CASSADPTRRETQYF.

The chain combines TRBV4-1 with TRBJ1-1; D is ambiguous. This CDR3 is built from 15 residues. The germline V gene encodes CDR1 MGHRA and CDR2 YSYEKL. Trimming removed 4 bases at V and 2 bases at J, with 14 bases between. For the CDR3, the DNA is TGCGCCAGCAGCCCGTTTCCCAGCCGAAACACTGAAGCTTTCTTT. This gives the protein CASSPFPSRNTEAFF.

This rearrangement joins TRBV5-8 to TRBJ2-1; D not certain. V dropped 4 bases and J dropped 3 bases, with 8 bases sitting between them. From germline, CDR1 is SGHTS and CDR2 YDEGEE. The CDR3 runs 13 residues. DNA of the CDR3: TGTGCCAGCAGCCTCGACGGCTACAATGAGCAGTTCTTC. This sequence encodes CASSLDGYNEQFF.

The V gene is TRBV11-3, the J gene TRBJ2-1; 10 bases fit TRBD2. This CDR3 region has 17 residues. Germline CDR1 is SGHNT and CDR2 is YENEEA. Trimming cost V 0 bases and J 7 bases; bases outside gene matches: 9. The CDR3 protein is CASSLDTSSGRRNEQFF. The CDR3 bases are TGTGCCAGCAGCTTAGATACGAGTAGCGGGAGGAGGAATGAGCAGTTCTTC.

A single count supports this clone. At one end, the junction sequence differs from germline, possibly due to a read error. The J gene is TRBJ2-7, the V gene TRBV3-1 (or the pseudogene TRBV3-2); D gene unclear. There are 12 residues in the CDR3. Germline-derived CDR1 and CDR2 are LGHDT and YNNKEL (reference sequence). The CDR3 loop is CASSQVSSEQYF. CDR3 bases: TGTGCCAGCAGCCAAGTGTCCTCCGAGCAGTACTTC.

This chain connects TRBV7-2 to TRBJ1-1; possibly TRBD1 for D (5 bases). This CDR3 contains 12 residues. CDR1 and CDR2 from the germline V gene are SGHTA and FQGNSA. The V end lost 5 bases, the J end lost 5 bases, and 9 bases lay between the germline ends. The chain's CDR3 is CASSLGRTEAFF. In DNA, the CDR3 is TGTGCCAGCAGCCTGGGACGAACTGAAGCTTTCTTT. The whole variable domain, filled in from reference TRBV7-2 and TRBJ1-1, reads GAGVSQSPSNKVTEKGKDVELRCDPISGHTALYWYRQSLGQGLEFLIYFQGNSAPDKSGLPSDRFSAERTGGSVSTLTIQRTQQEDSAVYLCASSLGRTEAFFGQGTRLTVV.

The CDR3 coding sequence is TGTGCCAGCAGCTTTATTGGGGACACCGGGGAGCTGTTTTTT. It yields the protein CASSFIGDTGELFF. The V and J genes are TRBV5-6 and TRBJ2-2; no clear D gene. The CDR3 covers 14 residues. Between the trimmed V and J ends, which lost 2 bases and 3 bases, there was a span of 8 bases. Germline-derived CDR1 and CDR2 are SGHDT and YYEEEE.

This chain uses TRBV9 with TRBJ2-1; no clear D. Germline assignment: CDR1 SGDLS and CDR2 YYNGEE. The CDR3 covers 17 residues. Trimming cost V 4 bases and J 0 bases, with 17 bases left between them. The CDR3 DNA reads TGTGCCAGCAGCCCTCAATCGGGTAGTTACTCCTACAATGAGCAGTTCTTC. It specifies CASSPQSGSYSYNEQFF.

CDR3 in amino acids: CASSLGGQPQHF. The CDR3 coding sequence is TGTGCCAGCAGTTTAGGGGGGCAGCCCCAGCATTTT. The chain uses TRBV12-3 or TRBV12-4 and TRBJ1-5, with D perhaps TRBD1 (5 bases). The length of the CDR3 is 12 residues. Trimming took 1 base from V and 7 from J, leaving 5 bases between them.

The chain carries TRBV23-1 and TRBJ1-1, with a tentative D call TRBD1 (5 bases). TRBV23-1 is given ORF status, its function remaining uncertain. Trimming stripped 0 bases from V and 1 base from J, with 24 bases between. The CDR3 has 20 residues. The CDR3 sequence: CASSQSQNAGNPLGNTEAFF. In DNA, the CDR3 is TGCGCCAGCAGTCAATCCCAGAACGCAGGGAACCCCTTGGGGAACACTGAAGCTTTCTTT.

The genes are TRBV27 and TRBJ2-3, with 8 bases fitting TRBD2. CDR1 and CDR2 (germline): MNHEY, SMNVEV (reference sequence). Losses at the gene ends were 5 bases for V and 0 bases for J; bases not matched to a gene: 7. CDR3 size: 16 residues. The chain's CDR3 is CASSPGTRASTDTQYF. CDR3 nucleotide sequence: TGTGCCAGCAGTCCCGGGACTAGGGCGAGCACAGATACGCAGTATTTT.

The chain has TRBV6-2 or TRBV6-3 and TRBJ2-1; 12 nucleotides agree with TRBD2. CDR1 is MNHEY and CDR2 is SVGEGT in the germline V gene. The CDR3 runs 16 residues. Trimming cost V 3 bases and J 9 bases; bases outside gene matches: 9. The CDR3 sequence is CASSYSILAGGLEQFF. CDR3 coding DNA: TGTGCCAGCAGTTATAGTATACTAGCGGGAGGTCTTGAGCAGTTCTTC.

The chain employs TRBV7-3 and TRBJ2-3; D is possibly TRBD2 (5 bases). Germline assignment: CDR1 SGHTA and CDR2 FQGTGA. This CDR3 contains 14 residues. Trimming shortened V by 0 bases and J by 4 bases, and 8 bases separated the two germline ends. The chain's CDR3 is CASSLTVSADTQYF. CDR3 DNA sequence: TGTGCCAGCAGCTTAACGGTTAGCGCAGATACGCAGTATTTT.

This chain connects TRBV29-1 to TRBJ1-3, with D maybe TRBD1 (5 bases). V gave up 7 bases and J gave up 1 base, with 8 bases separating them. This CDR3 has 12 residues. The germline CDR1 and CDR2 sequences are SQVTM and ANQGSEA. The CDR3 DNA reads as TGCAGCGCAGGGTGGTCTGGAAACACCATATATTTT. The encoded protein is CSAGWSGNTIYF.

The chain joins TRBV28 to TRBJ1-6, with unresolved D. Germline V gives CDR1 MDHEN, CDR2 SYDVKM. The CDR3 runs 12 residues. Trimming stripped 6 bases from V and 4 bases from J, with 4 bases between. The CDR3 loop is CASRLYNSPLHF. In DNA, the CDR3 is TGTGCCAGCAGACTATATAATTCACCCCTCCACTTT.

On this clone: The same CDR3 can be traced to other DNA sequences in this sample. The genes are TRBV5-1 and TRBJ1-2; maybe TRBD1 (5 bases). Germline V gene sequence: CDR1 SGHRS, CDR2 YFSETQ. There are 13 residues in the CDR3. V lost 5 bases to trimming and J lost 2 bases, with 10 bases between them. The CDR3 DNA is TGCGCCAGCAGTCTGGGGGGGAACTATGGCTACACCTTC. Its protein product is CASSLGGNYGYTF.

The chain carries TRBV16 and TRBJ2-7; D remains ambiguous. The CDR3 contains 13 residues. Trimming removed 0 bases at V and 5 bases at J, with 8 bases between. Germline assignment: CDR1 KGHSY and CDR2 FQNENV. Here the CDR3 DNA reads TGTGCCAGCAGCCAATCCGGGTGGGACGAGCAGTACTTC. It is translated as CASSQSGWDEQYF. The full variable domain, with the rest looked up from reference TRBV16 and TRBJ2-7, is GEEVAQTPKHLVRGEGQKAKLYCAPIKGHSYVFWYQQVLKNEFKFLISFQNENVFDETGMPKERFSAKCLPNSPCSLEIQATKLEDSAVYFCASSQSGWDEQYFGPGTRLTVT.

The chain combines TRBV4-1 with TRBJ2-7; TRBD2 matches 8 bases. Unmatched junction bases numbered 13, after V lost 0 bases and J lost 3 bases. Germline V lookup: CDR1 MGHRA, CDR2 YSYEKL. There are 18 residues in the CDR3. The CDR3, as DNA: TGCGCCAGCAGCCAAGATCGATTGCGGGGGGCGAACTTCTACGAGCAGTACTTC. Translation: CASSQDRLRGANFYEQYF.

The rearrangement links TRBV4-1 to TRBJ1-1, with a tentative D call TRBD1 (5 bases). Germline CDR1 and CDR2: MGHRA and YSYEKL. The CDR3 totals 16 residues. Trimming removed 0 bases from V and 2 bases from J, with 13 bases in between. DNA of the CDR3: TGCGCCAGCAGCCAAGATCAGTGGGGGTCCAACACTGAAGCTTTCTTT. Amino acid sequence: CASSQDQWGSNTEAFF.